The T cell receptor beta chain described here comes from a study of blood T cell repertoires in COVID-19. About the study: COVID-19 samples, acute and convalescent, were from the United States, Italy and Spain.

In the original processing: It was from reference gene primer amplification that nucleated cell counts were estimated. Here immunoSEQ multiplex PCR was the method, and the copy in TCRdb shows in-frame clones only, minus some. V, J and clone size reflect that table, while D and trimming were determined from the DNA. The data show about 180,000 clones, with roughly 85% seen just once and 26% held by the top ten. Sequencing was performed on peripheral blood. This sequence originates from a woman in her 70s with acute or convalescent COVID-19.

CDR3 loop: CASGSPGGGGRVGEQYF. Written as DNA, the CDR3 is TGTGCTAGTGGTTCCCCGGGCGGTGGGGGCAGGGTCGGCGAGCAGTACTTC. The chain couples TRBV12-5 to TRBJ2-7; TRBD1 might be the D (6 bases). Between the trimmed V and J ends, which lost 4 bases and 6 bases, there was a span of 25 bases. The CDR3 runs 17 residues. CDR1 is LGHNT and CDR2 is FRNRAP in the germline V gene.